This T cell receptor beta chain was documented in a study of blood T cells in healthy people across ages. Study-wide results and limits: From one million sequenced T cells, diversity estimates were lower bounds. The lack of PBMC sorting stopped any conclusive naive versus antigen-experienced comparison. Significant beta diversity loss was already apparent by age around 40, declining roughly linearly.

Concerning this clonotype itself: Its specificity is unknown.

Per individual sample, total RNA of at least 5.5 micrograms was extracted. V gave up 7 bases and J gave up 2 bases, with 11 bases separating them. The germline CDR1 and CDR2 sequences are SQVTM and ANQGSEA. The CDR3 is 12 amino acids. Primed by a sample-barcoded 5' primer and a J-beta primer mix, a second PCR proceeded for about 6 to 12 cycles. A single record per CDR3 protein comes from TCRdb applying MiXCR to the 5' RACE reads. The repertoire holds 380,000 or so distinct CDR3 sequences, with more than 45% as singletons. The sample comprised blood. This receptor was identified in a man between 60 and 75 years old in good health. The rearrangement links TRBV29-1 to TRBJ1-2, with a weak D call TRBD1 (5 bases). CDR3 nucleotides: TGCAGCGCGGGACGGTGGAACTATGGCTACACCTTC. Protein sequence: CSAGRWNYGYTF.